This T cell receptor (beta chain) was captured by sequencing in a study of blood T cell repertoires in COVID-19. Study as a whole: There were acute and convalescent COVID-19 samples, and they came from the United States, Italy and Spain. T cells, B-cell-depleted T cells, or PBMCs provided the cDNA or gDNA that served as material.

In the original analysis: Amplification with reference gene primers provided the estimates of nucleated cell counts. Clones were read by immunoSEQ multiplex PCR, and TCRdb kept only the in-frame ones, dropping some. From that table come the V and J calls and clone size; the DNA was used to work out D and trimming. The sample shows approximately 210,000 clones, 80% to 90% of them seen only once. Looked up from germline, CDR1 is SGHTA and CDR2 is FQGNSA. V shed 7 bases, J shed 2 bases, and the junction held 6 bases outside the gene matches. This CDR3 has 15 residues. Material for sequencing was peripheral blood. The chain has TRBV7-2 and TRBJ1-1; 11 bases are a match to TRBD1. This receptor was identified in a man younger than 40 with active or convalescent COVID-19. The CDR3 nucleotides read TGTGCCAGCACCCGGACAGGGGGCATCAACACTGAAGCTTTCTTT. Translation gives CASTRTGGINTEAFF.